This entry is about one TCR beta chain. This entry comes from a study of T cell responses to AZD1222 COVID-19 vaccine. V shed 4 bases and J 2 bases; nucleotides not matched to a gene: 3. Per germline, CDR1 MNHEY and CDR2 SVGEGT. The CDR3 runs to 15 residues. Repertoires were generated with immunoSEQ multiplex PCR, while TCRdb's copy carries only in-frame clones and drops some. This sample carries approximately 150,000 clones, 90% of them seen once, and the ten largest clones take roughly 6%. The source of this sequence is an adult who received the AZD1222 COVID-19 vaccine. The rearrangement links TRBV6-2 or TRBV6-3 to TRBJ2-1, with 9 nucleotides matching TRBD1. Sequenced material: peripheral blood, taken 28 days after the second AZD1222 dose. The CDR3, as DNA: TGTGCCAGCAGTTCCGGACAGGGGCCCTACAATGAGCAGTTCTTC. It is translated as CASSSGQGPYNEQFF.